This is a list of T cell receptor beta chains from one sample in a study of cytomegalovirus exposure and HLA in healthy donors. Generated by immunoSEQ multiplex PCR, the TCRdb table keeps only in-frame clones and is missing some. The sample includes about 110,000 clones, 88% of them seen just once. The sequenced sample was PBMCs. The receptors derive from a woman aged 18-29 years in good health and CMV-seronegative. Both conserved end residues are part of each CDR3. A D gene is named only where the DNA matches it firmly. Where a row states a size, it is once, few, many or the class of an expanded clone; other rows omit it.

v_call	d_call	clone_size	j_call	cdr3_aa	cdr3_nt
TRBV6-5	NA	NA	TRBJ1-2	CASSYSQSGSYGYTF	TGTGCCAGCAGTTACTCTCAGTCGGGTAGCTATGGCTACACCTTC
TRBV19	NA	NA	TRBJ2-1	CASTTNRVSEQFF	TGTGCCAGTACTACCAACCGTGTAAGTGAGCAGTTCTTC
TRBV27	NA	NA	TRBJ1-4	CASSGNEKLFF	TGTGCCAGCAGTGGCAATGAAAAACTGTTTTTT
TRBV28	TRBD2	NA	TRBJ2-7	CASSLGGLAGRGYEQYF	TGTGCCAGCAGTTTAGGTGGACTAGCGGGCCGGGGCTACGAGCAGTACTTC
TRBV6-1	TRBD1	once	TRBJ2-2	CASRGQGTNTGELFF	TGTGCCAGCAGAGGACAGGGTACTAACACCGGGGAGCTGTTTTTT
TRBV4-3	NA	NA	TRBJ1-1	CASSQVRDTEAFF	TGCGCCAGCAGCCAAGTGAGGGACACTGAAGCTTTCTTT
TRBV14	TRBD1	NA	TRBJ2-5	CASSPGKGARETQYF	TGTGCCAGCAGCCCAGGCAAGGGGGCACGGGAGACCCAGTACTTC
TRBV13	NA	NA	TRBJ2-7	CASSPSRQGYEQYF	TGTGCCAGCAGCCCCTCCCGTCAGGGCTACGAGCAGTACTTC
TRBV30	TRBD1	NA	TRBJ1-5	CAWGGQGYQPQHF	TGTGCCTGGGGCGGACAGGGTTACCAGCCCCAGCATTTT
TRBV11-1	NA	NA	TRBJ2-7	CASSLYNSGMYEQYF	TGTGCCAGCAGCTTGTATAATTCGGGGATGTACGAGCAGTACTTC
TRBV28	TRBD1	NA	TRBJ1-2	CASSLFLRTGLGYTF	TGTGCCAGCAGTTTATTCCTCAGGACAGGCCTTGGGTACACCTTC
TRBV6-5	NA	once	TRBJ1-2	CASTRGGNVGYTF	TGTGCCAGCACTCGGGGGGGCAACGTTGGCTACACCTTC
TRBV28	NA	NA	TRBJ1-1	CASSSPPGGAEAFF	TGTGCCAGCAGCTCACCCCCGGGTGGCGCTGAAGCTTTCTTT
TRBV4-1	NA	few	TRBJ2-7	CASSQDHVPNEQYF	TGCGCCAGCAGCCAAGATCATGTTCCCAACGAGCAGTACTTC
TRBV10-3	TRBD1	few	TRBJ2-7	CAISEDRARYEQYF	TGTGCCATCAGTGAAGACAGGGCGCGCTACGAGCAGTACTTC
TRBV19	NA	NA	TRBJ2-7	CASSIGPIQYYEQYF	TGTGCCAGTAGTATAGGGCCGATTCAGTACTACGAGCAGTACTTC
TRBV28	TRBD2	NA	TRBJ2-1	CASTTSRGGNEQFF	TGTGCCAGCACGACTAGCCGGGGGGGTAATGAGCAGTTCTTC
TRBV27	NA	NA	TRBJ1-2	CASSLGLLGGYTF	TGTGCCAGCAGTTTAGGACTGTTGGGTGGCTACACCTTC
TRBV5-4	NA	NA	TRBJ2-7	CASSGREEQYF	TGTGCCAGCAGCGGCAGGGAAGAGCAGTACTTC
TRBV7-3	NA	NA	TRBJ2-2	CASSPPGLETGELFF	TGTGCCAGCAGCCCGCCGGGATTGGAGACCGGGGAGCTGTTTTTT
TRBV28	TRBD2	NA	TRBJ2-7	CASSAPLGRTYEQYF	TGTGCCAGCAGCGCTCCCCTCGGGAGGACTTACGAGCAGTACTTC
TRBV27	NA	NA	TRBJ2-3	CASRQLDSYTDTQYF	TGTGCCAGCAGACAATTGGATAGCTACACAGATACGCAGTATTTT
TRBV18	NA	NA	TRBJ2-7	CASSPDSYEQYF	TGTGCCAGCTCTCCTGACAGCTACGAGCAGTACTTC
TRBV27	TRBD2	NA	TRBJ2-7	CASSSLLADAYEQYF	TGTGCCAGCAGTTCTCTACTAGCGGACGCCTACGAGCAGTACTTC
TRBV4-2	NA	NA	TRBJ1-1	CASSQVDRLNTEAFF	TGTGCCAGCAGCCAAGTGGACAGATTGAACACTGAAGCTTTCTTT
TRBV7-9	NA	NA	TRBJ1-4	CASRPTGLNEKLFF	TGTGCCAGCAGACCAACAGGGTTAAATGAAAAACTGTTTTTT
TRBV5-5	TRBD1	once	TRBJ1-2	CASSAYFGQGAGGYTF	TGTGCCAGCAGCGCGTATTTCGGACAGGGGGCGGGTGGCTACACCTTC
TRBV10-3	NA	NA	TRBJ1-5	CAIRGEGLSNQPQHF	TGTGCCATCAGGGGGGAGGGCTTGAGCAATCAGCCCCAGCATTTT
TRBV27	TRBD2	once	TRBJ2-2	CASKNAGGTGELFF	TGTGCCAGCAAAAATGCGGGGGGTACCGGGGAGCTGTTTTTT
TRBV11-2	TRBD2	NA	TRBJ2-2	CASITLAGGPEVELFF	TGTGCCAGCATTACTTTAGCGGGAGGGCCAGAAGTTGAGCTGTTTTTT
TRBV9	NA	NA	TRBJ1-2	CASSVDARDYGYTF	TGTGCCAGCAGCGTAGACGCCAGGGACTATGGCTACACCTTC
TRBV7-9	NA	NA	TRBJ1-2	CASSRGWDGYTF	TGTGCCAGCAGCAGGGGATGGGATGGCTACACCTTC
TRBV19	TRBD1	NA	TRBJ2-7	CASRDRGDPTYEQYF	TGTGCCAGTCGGGACAGGGGGGACCCGACCTACGAGCAGTACTTC
TRBV6-5	TRBD1	NA	TRBJ2-5	CASSWGQKETQYF	TGTGCCAGCAGTTGGGGACAGAAAGAGACCCAGTACTTC
TRBV18	TRBD1	NA	TRBJ1-4	CASARGDNEKLFF	TGTGCCAGCGCCAGGGGGGATAATGAAAAACTGTTTTTT
TRBV6-5	NA	NA	TRBJ2-7	CASRTSSYEQYF	TGTGCCAGCAGGACTAGCTCCTACGAGCAGTACTTC
TRBV30	NA	NA	TRBJ2-1	CAWQTSGVGYEQFF	TGTGCCTGGCAGACTAGTGGGGTTGGGTATGAGCAGTTCTTC
TRBV27	TRBD2	NA	TRBJ2-5	CASSFSGIRETQYF	TGTGCCAGCAGTTTCAGCGGGATTAGGGAGACCCAGTACTTC
TRBV6-1	NA	NA	TRBJ2-1	CASKYRQTNEQFF	TGTGCCAGCAAGTACCGACAGACAAATGAGCAGTTCTTC
TRBV5-1	NA	NA	TRBJ1-1	CASSSIGQNMNTEAFF	TGCGCCAGCAGTTCAATAGGACAGAACATGAACACTGAAGCTTTCTTT
TRBV30	NA	NA	TRBJ2-7	CAWSKMRTGQYF	TGTGCCTGGAGTAAAATGAGAACGGGGCAGTACTTC
TRBV18	NA	NA	TRBJ2-7	CASSEWTSNAYEQYF	TGTGCCAGCTCAGAGTGGACATCCAACGCCTACGAGCAGTACTTC
TRBV28	NA	NA	TRBJ1-2	CASSRPGVSNYGYTF	TGTGCCAGCAGTCGACCCGGGGTTTCTAACTATGGCTACACCTTC
TRBV6-5	TRBD2	NA	TRBJ2-1	CASSFGLADYNEQFF	TGTGCCAGCAGCTTCGGACTAGCGGACTACAATGAGCAGTTCTTC
TRBV18	TRBD1	NA	TRBJ1-2	CASSRQGAVYGYTF	TGTGCCAGCTCACGACAGGGGGCGGTCTATGGCTACACCTTC
TRBV7-2	TRBD1	NA	TRBJ1-2	CASSLARVGTGDGYTF	TGTGCCAGCAGCTTAGCGCGGGTAGGGACAGGGGATGGCTACACCTTC
TRBV7-2	NA	NA	TRBJ2-3	CASSLEIAATDTQYF	TGTGCCAGCAGCTTAGAGATAGCGGCCACAGATACGCAGTATTTT
TRBV28	TRBD1	NA	TRBJ2-3	CATGTGGGTDTQYF	TGTGCCACCGGGACAGGGGGCGGCACAGATACGCAGTATTTT
TRBV15	NA	NA	TRBJ2-3	CATSRVGQRSTDTQYF	TGTGCCACCAGCAGAGTCGGACAGAGGAGCACAGATACGCAGTATTTT
TRBV28	TRBD2	NA	TRBJ2-1	CASSTSGTSGHNEQFF	TGTGCCAGCAGTACCTCCGGGACTAGCGGACACAATGAGCAGTTCTTC
TRBV19	NA	few	TRBJ2-7	CASRHRIGYEQYF	TGTGCCAGTCGGCACAGGATAGGGTACGAGCAGTACTTC
TRBV7-2	NA	NA	TRBJ1-1	CASSLSVNTEAFF	TGTGCCAGCAGCTTATCTGTCAACACTGAAGCTTTCTTT
TRBV18	NA	NA	TRBJ1-1	CASSPGITGDTEAFF	TGTGCCAGCTCACCAGGTATTACAGGTGACACCGAAGCTTTCTTT
TRBV5-1	NA	NA	TRBJ2-5	CASKEEETQYF	TGCGCCAGCAAAGAGGAAGAGACCCAGTACTTC
TRBV27	NA	NA	TRBJ1-1	CASSFGREPMNTEAFF	TGTGCCAGCAGTTTCGGGAGGGAGCCTATGAACACTGAAGCTTTCTTT
TRBV5-1	NA	once	TRBJ2-3	CASSFRGGSSTDTQYF	TGCGCCAGCAGCTTCCGGGGAGGATCTAGCACAGATACGCAGTATTTT
TRBV4-3	NA	NA	TRBJ1-1	CASSQGGGSDEAFF	TGCGCCAGCAGCCAAGGGGGAGGCAGTGATGAAGCTTTCTTT